This TCR beta chain was sequenced during a study of T cell responses to AZD1222 COVID-19 vaccine. Study conclusions and caveats: Of the AZD1222 recipients, only 5 or 6 were seropositive at baseline. Spike-specific TCR breadth and depth rose after two AZD1222 doses.

This clone came up a few times. No antigen is known for it. Sequencing was performed with immunoSEQ multiplex PCR; in TCRdb, only in-frame clones are kept and a portion is missing. The sample yields around 130,000 clones, 86% seen once. This sample comprised peripheral blood, obtained on day 0 of AZD1222 vaccination. The TCR comes from an adult in good health.

CDR3 residues: CSVDALGVIGAGGRSTDTQYF. CDR3 in DNA: TGCAGCGTTGACGCCCTTGGTGTGATCGGGGCGGGAGGTCGTAGCACAGATACGCAGTATTTT. The chain links TRBV29-1 to TRBJ2-3; 8 nucleotides align to TRBD2. The V gene end was trimmed by 3 bases and the J gene end by 0 bases; junction bases not matched to a gene: 23. The CDR3 is 21 amino acids. Germline V gene data show CDR1 as SQVTM and CDR2 as ANQGSEA.